The text below deals with one TCR beta chain. What it binds is unknown. These data originate in a study of T cells in Graves' hyperthyroidism and ophthalmopathy. About the research overall: Peripheral blood collection took place at initial diagnosis, before any treatment. General study points: Ophthalmopathy was predicted by the model a median of roughly 6.7 months ahead of onset.

Template material for amplifying TCR beta CDR3 regions consisted of RNA transcripts. First-round RT-PCR targeting the TCR CDR3 was performed with the HTBI primer set. TCRdb passed the multiplex PCR reads through MiXCR, listing each CDR3 protein once. The table lists approximately 210,000 distinct CDR3 sequences, under 20% of them singletons. Sequencing used blood. The sequence was collected from a man aged 45 to 65 with Graves' hyperthyroidism.

CDR3 sequence reads: CSVGQGPPQETQYF. CDR3 DNA sequence: TGCAGCGTCGGACAGGGGCCACCACAAGAGACCCAGTACTTC. J is TRBJ2-5 and V is TRBV29-1; TRBD1 aligns across 9 bases. This CDR3 has 14 amino acids. V lost 6 bases, J lost 2 bases, and 7 bases stayed unmatched. CDR1 and CDR2 (germline): SQVTM, ANQGSEA.